This T cell receptor beta chain was recovered during a study of T cells expressing NK-cell markers. TCRdb re-called the 5' RACE reads and catalogs CDR3 proteins one per entry, DNA excluded. This listing includes 550,000 to 600,000 distinct CDR3 sequences. The CDR3 has 16 residues. The germline CDR1 and CDR2 sequences are MGHDK and SYGVNS. The chain joins TRBV25-1 to TRBJ1-4; TCRdb's D call of TRBD1 is untestable without DNA. Source material: blood T cells: a sorted CD56 or NKG2C T cell subset, CD4+ or CD8+ T cells, or bulk PBMC T cells (not recorded which). This clonotype originated in a man younger than 35 in good health. The CDR3 region is CASSEWGGATNEKLFF.